The 19 T cell receptor beta chains listed next were all sequenced from one sample in a study of blood T cell repertoires in COVID-19. Assay used: immunoSEQ multiplex PCR; TCRdb lists only in-frame clones, some missing. The repertoire holds 150,000 to 200,000 clones, with 70% to 90% as singletons. Material for sequencing was peripheral blood. The receptor source for this set is a man in his sixties with acute or convalescent COVID-19.

The V call is TRBV28, the J call TRBJ2-1, with D perhaps TRBD2 (5 bases). CDR3 length: 16 amino acids. With 5 bases removed from V and 0 bases from J, the gap between germline ends came to 14 bases. The germline gives CDR1 MDHEN, CDR2 SYDVKM. The CDR3 protein is CASSIAQASSYNEQFF. The CDR3 DNA follows: TGTGCCAGCAGTATAGCGCAAGCGAGCTCCTACAATGAGCAGTTCTTC.

The V call is TRBV19, the J call TRBJ2-3; 10 positions agree with TRBD2. This CDR3 comprises 15 residues. Germline V gene sequence: CDR1 LNHDA, CDR2 SQIVND (reference sequence). V lost 5 bases, J lost 2 bases, and 4 bases stayed unmatched. For the CDR3, the DNA is TGTGCCAGTAGTCCGGGACTAGCGCTCACAGATACGCAGTATTTT. This encodes CASSPGLALTDTQYF.

V usage is TRBV10-3 and J usage is TRBJ1-1, with 8 bases lining up with TRBD1. The trim removed 0 bases at V and 4 bases at J, leaving 7 bases unmatched. The CDR3 is made up of 16 amino acids. Germline CDR1 ENHRY, CDR2 SYGVKD. In DNA form, the CDR3 reads TGTGCCATCAGTGAGTCGACCTACAGGGGGGCCACTGAAGCTTTCTTT. Translated, it gives CAISESTYRGATEAFF.

This sequence joins TRBV11-2 and TRBJ1-2; D is undetermined. The ends were cut back, 4 bases at V and 7 bases at J, with 10 bases in the middle. Germline V gives CDR1 SGHAT, CDR2 FQNNGV. The CDR3 has 12 amino acids. Here the CDR3 reads CASSSSRGGYTF. CDR3 nucleotides: TGTGCCAGCAGCTCTTCCCGCGGTGGCTACACCTTC.

J is TRBJ1-1 and V is TRBV28; 8 nucleotides agree with TRBD1. CDR3 length: 16 amino acids. Germline CDR1 is MDHEN and CDR2 is SYDVKM. Unmatched junction bases numbered 13, after V lost 4 bases and J lost 6 bases. CDR3 sequence: CASSSEAAGGAPEAFF. CDR3 nucleotides: TGTGCCAGCAGTTCAGAGGCGGCAGGGGGCGCCCCTGAAGCTTTCTTT. Full variable domain (rest looked up from reference TRBV28 and TRBJ1-1): DVKVTQSSRYLVKRTGEKVFLECVQDMDHENMFWYRQDPGLGLRLIYFSYDVKMKEKGDIPEGYSVSREKKERFSLILESASTNQTSMYLCASSSEAAGGAPEAFFGQGTRLTVV.

Concerning this clone: This specimen includes other DNA sequences encoding the same CDR3. The chain carries TRBV27 and TRBJ1-1, with 11 bases that match TRBD1. The trim removed 4 bases at V and 1 base at J, leaving 5 bases unmatched. This CDR3 spans 16 amino acids. CDR1 and CDR2 (germline): MNHEY, SMNVEV (reference sequence). The CDR3 coding sequence is TGTGCCAGCAGTTCTTGGACAGGGGGCTCGAACACTGAAGCTTTCTTT. It encodes CASSSWTGGSNTEAFF.

The rearrangement joins TRBV24-1 to TRBJ2-7; D might be TRBD1 (6 bases). V was clipped by 3 bases and J by 0 bases, with 14 bases between them. From germline, CDR1 is KGHDR and CDR2 SFDVKD. CDR3 size: 16 residues. DNA for the CDR3: TGTGCCACCAGTGATGCCGGGACAAGAAGCTCCTACGAGCAGTACTTC. Amino acids: CATSDAGTRSSYEQYF.

The rearrangement uses TRBV28 and TRBJ1-3; D gene unclear. Per germline, CDR1 MDHEN and CDR2 SYDVKM. V was trimmed by 2 bases and J by 0 bases, leaving 11 bases between them. This CDR3 region has 16 residues. In DNA form, the CDR3 reads TGTGCCAGCAGTTTACAACTTGCTACCTCTGGAAACACCATATATTTT. Amino acids: CASSLQLATSGNTIYF.

The chain uses TRBV28 and TRBJ1-1, with 9 bases fitting TRBD1. The V segment lost 5 bases and the J segment 7 bases; nucleotides outside the gene matches: 8. The CDR3 runs 14 residues. Per germline, CDR1 MDHEN and CDR2 SYDVKM. The chain's CDR3 is CASSPPGTGREAFF. The CDR3 DNA sequence: TGTGCCAGCAGTCCCCCCGGGACAGGGCGTGAAGCTTTCTTT.

This chain connects TRBV30 to TRBJ1-1; TRBD1 might be the D (5 bases). The CDR3 has 13 amino acids. Germline CDR1 and CDR2: GTSNPN and SVGIG (reference sequence). The ends were cut back, 5 bases at V and 1 base at J, with 11 bases in the middle. The CDR3 DNA reads as TGTGCCTGGGGGGATCAGGGGAACACTGAAGCTTTCTTT. Translated, it gives CAWGDQGNTEAFF. Full variable domain (rest looked up from reference TRBV30 and TRBJ1-1): SQTIHQWPATLVQPVGSPLSLECTVEGTSNPNLYWYRQAAGRGLQLLFYSVGIGQISSEVPQNLSASRPQDRQFILSSKKLLLSDSGFYLCAWGDQGNTEAFFGQGTRLTVV.

This chain uses TRBV28 with TRBJ2-7; 10 nucleotides match TRBD2. This CDR3 is 15 amino acids long. V was pared by 5 bases and J by 1 base, with 5 bases of the junction left unmatched. Germline V gene sequence: CDR1 MDHEN, CDR2 SYDVKM. The CDR3 loop is CASSLGLADSYEQYF. For the CDR3, the DNA is TGTGCCAGCAGTCTTGGACTAGCGGATTCCTACGAGCAGTACTTC.

The rearrangement joins TRBV7-8 to TRBJ2-7; 9 bases line up with TRBD1. Germline V gene lookup returns CDR1 SGHVS and CDR2 FQNEAQ. The CDR3 length is 14 residues. The V segment lost 4 bases and the J segment 6 bases; nucleotides outside the gene matches: 7. CDR3 DNA sequence: TGTGCCAGCAGCTCCCGGACAGGGGCGTCCGAGCAGTACTTC. Encoded protein: CASSSRTGASEQYF. The full variable domain, rest sourced from reference TRBV7-8 and TRBJ2-7, is GAGVSQSPRYKVAKRGQDVALRCDPISGHVSLFWYQQALGQGPEFLTYFQNEAQLDKSGLPSDRFFAERPEGSVSTLKIQRTQQEDSAVYLCASSSRTGASEQYFGPGTRLTVT.

The chain carries TRBV6-6 and TRBJ2-7; 7 nucleotides match TRBD1. J was trimmed by 0 bases and V by 7 bases; bases with no gene match: 6. Germline assignment: CDR1 MNHNY and CDR2 SVGAGI (reference sequence). The CDR3 runs 14 residues. The CDR3 sequence: CASTQTGSSYEQYF. CDR3 coding DNA: TGTGCCAGCACCCAGACAGGGAGCTCCTACGAGCAGTACTTC.

The chain employs TRBV15 and TRBJ2-1; 9 bases align to TRBD1. CDR3 length equals 16 residues. Germline lookup yields CDR1 LNHNV and CDR2 YYDKDF (reference sequence). The V gene end was trimmed by 2 bases and the J gene end by 4 bases; junction bases not matched to a gene: 6. CDR3 residues: CATSRRPGQGYNEQFF. The CDR3 bases are TGTGCCACCAGCAGACGCCCGGGACAGGGATACAATGAGCAGTTCTTC.

The V and J genes are TRBV10-2 and TRBJ2-2; 7 nucleotides match TRBD2. Looked up from germline, CDR1 is WSHSY and CDR2 is SAAADI. This CDR3 region has 16 residues. The V gene end was trimmed by 0 bases and the J gene end by 5 bases; junction bases not matched to a gene: 6. The CDR3 spells CASSESGGSRTGELFF. The CDR3 nucleotides are TGCGCCAGCAGTGAGTCTGGCGGGAGTAGGACCGGGGAGCTGTTTTTT.

This chain uses TRBV23-1 with TRBJ1-6, with TRBD1 as a possible D gene (5 bases). TRBV23-1 is flagged as an ORF with uncertain function. V lost 2 bases to trimming and J lost 17 bases, with 25 bases between them. There are 16 residues in the CDR3. DNA for the CDR3: TGCGCCAGCAGTCAAAAGCGGGCAGGGCGAAGAGTCCTAGTCCACTTT. This sequence encodes CASSQKRAGRRVLVHF.

This clone was counted once. The chain employs TRBV28 and TRBJ1-4; D unresolved. In germline, CDR1 is MDHEN, CDR2 SYDVKM. The ends were cut back, 1 base at V and 10 bases at J, with 10 bases in the middle. The CDR3 extends over 13 amino acids. CDR3 sequence reads: CASSLSEGIKLFF. The CDR3 DNA reads TGTGCCAGCAGTTTATCCGAGGGAATAAAACTGTTTTTT.

V usage is TRBV5-1 and J usage is TRBJ1-1; unclear D gene. CDR3 length: 15 amino acids. V lost 0 bases and J lost 3, with 12 bases in between. CDR1 and CDR2 from the germline V gene are SGHRS and YFSETQ. The DNA for the CDR3 is TGCGCCAGCAGCTTGGTACCTGGCGGAGACACTGAAGCTTTCTTT. Protein product: CASSLVPGGDTEAFF. The full variable domain, with the rest looked up from reference TRBV5-1 and TRBJ1-1, is KAGVTQTPRYLIKTRGQQVTLSCSPISGHRSVSWYQQTPGQGLQFLFEYFSETQRNKGNFPGRFSGRQFSNSRSEMNVSTLELGDSALYLCASSLVPGGDTEAFFGQGTRLTVV.

This clone was observed once. This chain joins TRBV15 and TRBJ2-6, with D maybe TRBD2 (5 bases). The CDR3 consists of 16 residues. Trimming shortened V by 1 base and J by 0 bases, and 7 bases separated the two germline ends. Germline V gives CDR1 LNHNV, CDR2 YYDKDF (reference sequence). The CDR3 spells CATSRGGISGANVLTF. CDR3 in DNA: TGTGCCACCAGCAGAGGAGGGATCTCTGGGGCCAACGTCCTGACTTTC. The variable domain in full, completed from reference TRBV15 and TRBJ2-6, reads DAMVIQNPRYQVTQFGKPVTLSCSQTLNHNVMYWYQQKSSQAPKLLFHYYDKDFNNEADTPDNFQSRRPNTSFCFLDIRSPGLGDTAMYLCATSRGGISGANVLTFGAGSRLTVL.